Described below is a single TCR beta chain sequence and its context. This sample was included in a study of chemoradiotherapy in HPV16-positive cancers. Method: immunoSEQ multiplex PCR; TCRdb's copy keeps in-frame clones and lacks some. The table shows 30,000 to 35,000 clones, with roughly nine tenths occurring only once. This CDR3 is 15 amino acids long. The V and J ends lost 0 bases and 0 bases respectively, with 9 bases between them. Germline lookup yields CDR1 MGHRA and CDR2 YSYEKL. The chain recombines TRBV4-1 with TRBJ2-7, with a possible D match to TRBD1 (5 bases). Sequencing used blood, obtained from a patient who underwent chemoradiotherapy. This sequence originates from a human donor with HPV-associated anogenital cancer. DNA for the CDR3: TGCGCCAGCAGCCAAGACCTGACAGCCTCCTACGAGCAGTACTTC. This sequence encodes CASSQDLTASYEQYF.